Listed below are T cell receptor beta chains from one sample, sequenced in a study of cytomegalovirus exposure and HLA in healthy donors. Sequencing used immunoSEQ multiplex PCR; TCRdb keeps in-frame clones, though not all of them. The table shows 150,000 to 200,000 clones, with 88% occurring only once. Sequences were obtained from PBMCs. Every receptor here comes from a man between 18 and 29 years old in good health and CMV-seronegative. CDR3s leave out the opening cysteine and the closing phenylalanine or tryptophan. The order of the fields is CDR3 protein, V gene, clone size, J gene. Clone sizes are given selectively: once, few, many, or a class where the clone is expanded.

CDR3aa: ASRREGTSSETQY; v_gene: TRBV2; abundance: .; j_gene: TRBJ2-5
CDR3aa: ASSGIEGVNGYT; v_gene: TRBV28; abundance: few; j_gene: TRBJ1-2
CDR3aa: ASSDRGYDEQY; v_gene: TRBV7-2; abundance: once; j_gene: TRBJ2-7
CDR3aa: ASRTKGLDTYNEQF; v_gene: TRBV27; abundance: .; j_gene: TRBJ2-1
CDR3aa: ASTRTETGELF; v_gene: TRBV6-1; abundance: .; j_gene: TRBJ2-2
CDR3aa: ASSVAGVQDTQY; v_gene: TRBV9; abundance: .; j_gene: TRBJ2-3
CDR3aa: SVEGLAGWNEQF; v_gene: TRBV29-1; abundance: .; j_gene: TRBJ2-1
CDR3aa: ASSPLSTGTGEVQY; v_gene: TRBV18; abundance: .; j_gene: TRBJ2-4
CDR3aa: ASSARGTGELF; v_gene: TRBV19; abundance: once; j_gene: TRBJ2-2
CDR3aa: ASSSETGPTEAF; v_gene: TRBV5-1; abundance: .; j_gene: TRBJ1-1
CDR3aa: ASSRGQDADTQY; v_gene: TRBV7-9; abundance: .; j_gene: TRBJ2-3
CDR3aa: ASSPLDGVEQY; v_gene: TRBV18; abundance: .; j_gene: TRBJ2-7
CDR3aa: ASRFSMNTEAF; v_gene: TRBV19; abundance: .; j_gene: TRBJ1-1
CDR3aa: ASSTATGGYSPLH; v_gene: TRBV5-7; abundance: .; j_gene: TRBJ1-6
CDR3aa: SVDTGYTEAF; v_gene: TRBV29-1; abundance: few; j_gene: TRBJ1-1
CDR3aa: ASSLSIIQGWETQY; v_gene: TRBV5-6; abundance: .; j_gene: TRBJ2-5
CDR3aa: ASQDRGHSNQPQH; v_gene: TRBV6-1; abundance: .; j_gene: TRBJ1-5
CDR3aa: ASSFRTSGVFSYEQY; v_gene: TRBV27; abundance: .; j_gene: TRBJ2-7
CDR3aa: ASSLLRSGDEQF; v_gene: TRBV18; abundance: .; j_gene: TRBJ2-1
CDR3aa: ASSYGGNYGYT; v_gene: TRBV6-5; abundance: few; j_gene: TRBJ1-2
CDR3aa: ASREDRGGYQPQH; v_gene: TRBV6-5; abundance: .; j_gene: TRBJ1-5
CDR3aa: ASSTGLYYGYT; v_gene: TRBV19; abundance: .; j_gene: TRBJ1-2
CDR3aa: ASLREGSDGYT; v_gene: TRBV28; abundance: .; j_gene: TRBJ1-2
CDR3aa: ASSYRGSHNEQF; v_gene: TRBV6-5; abundance: .; j_gene: TRBJ2-1
CDR3aa: ASSPMHSLNQPQH; v_gene: TRBV18; abundance: .; j_gene: TRBJ1-5
CDR3aa: ASSEMGQATSWGTIY; v_gene: TRBV6-1; abundance: once; j_gene: TRBJ1-3
CDR3aa: ASSQLAGDFTGELF; v_gene: TRBV4-1; abundance: .; j_gene: TRBJ2-2
CDR3aa: ASSGLGGKTSSGANVLT; v_gene: TRBV2; abundance: .; j_gene: TRBJ2-6
CDR3aa: ASFTGGYTDTQY; v_gene: TRBV2; abundance: .; j_gene: TRBJ2-3
CDR3aa: ASSTGGRTEAF; v_gene: TRBV28; abundance: .; j_gene: TRBJ1-1
CDR3aa: SVVPMGGETQY; v_gene: TRBV29-1; abundance: .; j_gene: TRBJ2-5
CDR3aa: ASSVTSSGGGPWETQY; v_gene: TRBV9; abundance: once; j_gene: TRBJ2-5
CDR3aa: ASSSLDREDGYT; v_gene: TRBV27; abundance: once; j_gene: TRBJ1-2
CDR3aa: ASSQDSFRDEQF; v_gene: TRBV5-1; abundance: .; j_gene: TRBJ2-1
CDR3aa: ASKVGGSSYEQY; v_gene: TRBV7-2; abundance: few; j_gene: TRBJ2-7
CDR3aa: ASSRDRVLDEQY; v_gene: TRBV7-9; abundance: once; j_gene: TRBJ2-7
CDR3aa: ASSLGGWKTQY; v_gene: TRBV5-6; abundance: .; j_gene: TRBJ2-5
CDR3aa: ASSRTGYEQY; v_gene: TRBV18; abundance: .; j_gene: TRBJ2-7
CDR3aa: ASSLVARTAEAF; v_gene: TRBV5-1; abundance: once; j_gene: TRBJ1-1
CDR3aa: ASSRDSSWEQY; v_gene: TRBV6-1; abundance: .; j_gene: TRBJ2-7
CDR3aa: ASTTGDGAETQY; v_gene: TRBV6-5; abundance: .; j_gene: TRBJ2-5
CDR3aa: ASQFERYEQY; v_gene: TRBV2; abundance: .; j_gene: TRBJ2-7
CDR3aa: ASSETGGSVNEKLF; v_gene: TRBV25-1; abundance: .; j_gene: TRBJ1-4
CDR3aa: ASSQDHMGADTDTQY; v_gene: TRBV4-3; abundance: .; j_gene: TRBJ2-3
CDR3aa: SVEEEGVTEAF; v_gene: TRBV29-1; abundance: .; j_gene: TRBJ1-1
CDR3aa: ASRVAGVSTDTQY; v_gene: TRBV2; abundance: once; j_gene: TRBJ2-3
CDR3aa: ASRSPGGASGELF; v_gene: TRBV28; abundance: .; j_gene: TRBJ2-2
CDR3aa: ASSNYWSDNSPLH; v_gene: TRBV19; abundance: .; j_gene: TRBJ1-6
CDR3aa: ASSVTNGAYEQY; v_gene: TRBV25-1; abundance: few; j_gene: TRBJ2-7
CDR3aa: ASSLVFALLCQETQY; v_gene: TRBV5-1; abundance: .; j_gene: TRBJ2-5
CDR3aa: AISESAEGATDTQY; v_gene: TRBV10-3; abundance: few; j_gene: TRBJ2-3
CDR3aa: ASSHEDRFRNTIY; v_gene: TRBV23-1; abundance: few; j_gene: TRBJ1-3
CDR3aa: ASRGPGGSTEAF; v_gene: TRBV7-2; abundance: .; j_gene: TRBJ1-1
CDR3aa: ASSLDRRLAVVLADTQY; v_gene: TRBV7-2; abundance: .; j_gene: TRBJ2-3
CDR3aa: ASSLQRQGRRDTQY; v_gene: TRBV7-2; abundance: .; j_gene: TRBJ2-3
CDR3aa: ASSAGDRAYQPQH; v_gene: TRBV6-1; abundance: .; j_gene: TRBJ1-5
CDR3aa: ASSLVDIRGGTEAF; v_gene: TRBV11-2; abundance: once; j_gene: TRBJ1-1
CDR3aa: ASRSGGRVITTQY; v_gene: TRBV27; abundance: .; j_gene: TRBJ2-3
CDR3aa: ASSQGTGVGNTIY; v_gene: TRBV4-1; abundance: .; j_gene: TRBJ1-3